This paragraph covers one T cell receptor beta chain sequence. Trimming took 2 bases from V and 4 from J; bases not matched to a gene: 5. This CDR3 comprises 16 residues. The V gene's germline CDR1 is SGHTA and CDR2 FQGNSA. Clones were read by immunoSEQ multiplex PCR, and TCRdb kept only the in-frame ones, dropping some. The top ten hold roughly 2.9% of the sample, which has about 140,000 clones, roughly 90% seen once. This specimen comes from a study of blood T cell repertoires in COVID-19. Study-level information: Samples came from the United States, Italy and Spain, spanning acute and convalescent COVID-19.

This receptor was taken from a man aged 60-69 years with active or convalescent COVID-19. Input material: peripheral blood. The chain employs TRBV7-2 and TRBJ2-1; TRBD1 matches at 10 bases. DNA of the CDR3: TGTGCCAGCAGCTTATACCGGGACAGGGGTTACAATGAGCAGTTCTTC. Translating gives CASSLYRDRGYNEQFF.